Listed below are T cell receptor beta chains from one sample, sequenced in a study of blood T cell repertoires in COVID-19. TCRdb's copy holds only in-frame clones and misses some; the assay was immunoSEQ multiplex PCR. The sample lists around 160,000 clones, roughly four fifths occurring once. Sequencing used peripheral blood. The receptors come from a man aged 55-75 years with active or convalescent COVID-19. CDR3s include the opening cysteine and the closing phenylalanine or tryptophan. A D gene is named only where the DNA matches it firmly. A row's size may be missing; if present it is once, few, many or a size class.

CASSSRQGHGTEAFF | TGTGCCAGCAGTTCCCGACAGGGACATGGGACTGAAGCTTTCTTT | NA | TRBJ1-1 | TRBD1 | 15 | TRBV27
CASSFFAAGGRHEQFF | TGTGCCAGCAGTTTCTTCGCAGCGGGAGGACGGCATGAGCAGTTCTTC | NA | TRBJ2-1 | TRBD2 | 16 | TRBV28
CASSFTGAEQYF | TGTGCCAGCAGTTTCACAGGGGCCGAGCAGTACTTC | few | TRBJ2-7 | TRBD1 | 12 | TRBV7-9
CAISANRGNTIYF | TGTGCCATCAGCGCAAACAGGGGGAACACCATATATTTT | NA | TRBJ1-3 | TRBD1 | 13 | TRBV10-3
CASSQGLLRGQETQYF | TGTGCCAGCAGCCAAGGACTTTTGCGGGGTCAAGAGACCCAGTACTTC | NA | TRBJ2-5 | NA | 16 | TRBV3-1/TRBV3-2
CASSPGTQNYGYTF | TGTGCCAGCAGCCCGGGGACACAAAACTATGGCTACACCTTC | NA | TRBJ1-2 | NA | 14 | TRBV5-4
CASSSYNEQFF | TGTGCCAGCAGCTCTTACAATGAGCAGTTCTTC | NA | TRBJ2-1 | NA | 11 | TRBV5-5
CASGQDRTGEAFF | TGTGCCAGCGGACAAGACAGGACCGGTGAAGCTTTCTTT | NA | TRBJ1-1 | NA | 13 | TRBV28
CASSIGTGPEKLFF | TGTGCCAGTAGTATCGGGACAGGGCCTGAAAAACTGTTTTTT | NA | TRBJ1-4 | TRBD1 | 14 | TRBV19
CASSFLLAESSYNEQFF | TGTGCCAGCAGCTTTCTGCTAGCAGAATCCTCCTACAATGAGCAGTTCTTC | NA | TRBJ2-1 | NA | 17 | TRBV11-2
CASKQGPTGGYTF | TGTGCCAGTAAACAGGGGCCGACCGGCGGCTACACCTTC | NA | TRBJ1-2 | TRBD1 | 13 | TRBV6-4
CASSPGLGNIQYF | TGTGCCAGCAGCCCGGGACTCGGAAACATTCAGTACTTC | NA | TRBJ2-4 | NA | 13 | TRBV14
CAISDPGGMNYGYTF | TGTGCCATCAGTGATCCCGGGGGGATGAACTATGGCTACACCTTC | NA | TRBJ1-2 | NA | 15 | TRBV10-3
CASSPFTGELFF | TGTGCCAGCTCACCCTTCACCGGGGAGCTGTTTTTT | many | TRBJ2-2 | NA | 12 | TRBV18
CASSQELEGIGTGELFF | TGCGCCAGCAGCCAAGAACTCGAGGGAATCGGCACCGGGGAGCTGTTTTTT | few | TRBJ2-2 | NA | 17 | TRBV4-1
CASSPRLGGEQYF | TGTGCCAGCAGCCCCCGACTAGGAGGGGAGCAGTACTTC | NA | TRBJ2-7 | NA | 13 | TRBV9
CASSSGHNVIYEQYF | TGTGCCAGCAGCTCGGGACACAACGTGATCTACGAGCAGTACTTC | once | TRBJ2-7 | NA | 15 | TRBV7-2
CASSSGQGNQPQHF | TGTGCCAGTAGCTCGGGACAGGGCAATCAGCCCCAGCATTTT | NA | TRBJ1-5 | TRBD1 | 14 | TRBV19
CASILEGASETQYF | TGTGCCAGCATCCTGGAGGGGGCAAGTGAGACCCAGTACTTC | NA | TRBJ2-5 | NA | 14 | TRBV7-9
CASWSGLAGAHEQFF | TGTGCCAGCTGGTCCGGACTAGCGGGAGCCCATGAGCAGTTCTTC | once | TRBJ2-1 | TRBD2 | 15 | TRBV3-1/TRBV3-2
CASSVDSSYNEQFF | TGCGCCAGCAGCGTTGACAGTTCCTACAATGAGCAGTTCTTC | NA | TRBJ2-1 | NA | 14 | TRBV5-1
CASSLSGQGQKLFF | TGTGCCAGCAGTTTATCGGGACAGGGTCAAAAACTGTTTTTT | NA | TRBJ1-4 | TRBD1 | 14 | TRBV28
CASSLAGSFEQYF | TGTGCCAGCAGCCTCGCGGGGAGTTTTGAGCAGTACTTC | NA | TRBJ2-7 | NA | 13 | TRBV5-4
CASGSGSATGELFF | TGTGCCAGCGGTTCGGGGTCCGCCACCGGGGAGCTGTTTTTT | NA | TRBJ2-2 | NA | 14 | TRBV6-5
CASSQDPGGFGEKLFF | TGCGCCAGCAGCCAGGATCCCGGAGGGTTTGGGGAAAAACTGTTTTTT | NA | TRBJ1-4 | NA | 16 | TRBV5-1
CASTWTVNSGNTIYF | TGTGCCAGCACCTGGACAGTTAATTCTGGAAACACCATATATTTT | NA | TRBJ1-3 | NA | 15 | TRBV6-5
CASSLGGGGTQYF | TGTGCCAGCAGTTTAGGCGGGGGAGGAACCCAGTACTTC | NA | TRBJ2-5 | TRBD2 | 13 | TRBV12-3/TRBV12-4
CASGLRWVGPCGHTQYF | TGTGCTAGTGGTTTGCGTTGGGTGGGGCCGTGTGGACATACGCAGTATTTT | NA | TRBJ2-3 | NA | 17 | TRBV12-5
CARSRRGDRAQKLFF | TGCGCCCGCAGCCGGCGGGGGGACAGGGCACAAAAACTGTTTTTT | NA | TRBJ1-4 | TRBD1 | 15 | TRBV5-1
CSVTTGLSNQPQHF | TGCAGCGTCACGACAGGACTTAGCAATCAGCCCCAGCATTTT | NA | TRBJ1-5 | NA | 14 | TRBV29-1
CASSKRTGTYEQYF | TGTGCCAGCAGCAAAAGGACAGGGACCTACGAGCAGTACTTC | once | TRBJ2-7 | TRBD1 | 14 | TRBV3-1/TRBV3-2
CASSVEGTFLGYGYTF | TGTGCCAGCAGCGTTGAGGGAACTTTCTTGGGCTATGGCTACACCTTC | NA | TRBJ1-2 | NA | 16 | TRBV9
CASSIMLRVTDTQYF | TGTGCCAGTAGTATTATGTTGCGAGTCACAGATACGCAGTATTTT | NA | TRBJ2-3 | NA | 15 | TRBV19
CATSGEDGRSEKLFF | TGTGCCACCAGCGGGGAGGACGGTCGGAGTGAAAAACTGTTTTTT | NA | TRBJ1-4 | NA | 15 | TRBV15
CASSLTLGGLNTEAFF | TGCGCCAGCAGCCTCACGCTAGGGGGACTGAACACTGAAGCTTTCTTT | NA | TRBJ1-1 | NA | 16 | TRBV4-1
CASSTPGQGLVSPLHF | TGTGCCAGTAGTACTCCGGGACAGGGGTTGGTTTCACCCCTCCACTTT | once | TRBJ1-6 | TRBD1 | 16 | TRBV19
CAIRQLASTDTQYF | TGTGCCATCAGACAACTAGCTAGCACAGATACGCAGTATTTT | NA | TRBJ2-3 | NA | 14 | TRBV10-3
CASSSLAPESYEQYF | TGTGCCAGCAGCTCACTAGCGCCCGAATCCTACGAGCAGTACTTC | once | TRBJ2-7 | TRBD2 | 15 | TRBV5-4
CASRTGTGASYEQYF | TGTGCCAGCAGGACCGGGACTGGAGCGTCCTACGAGCAGTACTTC | NA | TRBJ2-7 | NA | 15 | TRBV6-6
CASSLDALNYGYTF | TGTGCCAGCAGCTTAGACGCACTTAACTATGGCTACACCTTC | NA | TRBJ1-2 | NA | 14 | TRBV7-2
CASSVENRYGYTF | TGTGCCAGCAGCGTAGAGAACAGATATGGCTACACCTTC | NA | TRBJ1-2 | NA | 13 | TRBV9
CASSLTSLAYNEQFF | TGTGCCAGCAGCCTGACAAGTCTCGCCTACAATGAGCAGTTCTTC | NA | TRBJ2-1 | NA | 15 | TRBV7-3